The 18 T cell receptor beta chains reported below all come from one sample, sequenced in a study of blood T cell repertoires in COVID-19. Clones were read by immunoSEQ multiplex PCR, and TCRdb kept only the in-frame ones, dropping some. The data contain about 300,000 clones, 80% to 90% of them singletons. The sample was peripheral blood. These receptors came from a woman aged 50 to 60 who had recovered from COVID-19.

V is TRBV4-3 and J is TRBJ2-5; the D gene is possibly TRBD2 (6 bases). Germline V gives CDR1 LGHNA, CDR2 YSLEER. V was cut by 0 bases and J by 8 bases, with 16 bases left in between. The CDR3 runs 15 residues. This chain's CDR3 is CASSQEYHSGFTQYF. The CDR3 coding sequence is TGCGCCAGCAGCCAAGAGTACCATAGCGGTTTCACCCAGTACTTC.

This clone has only one observation. V and J are TRBV19 and TRBJ1-2; D unclear. With 5 bases removed from V and 4 bases from J, the gap between germline ends came to 17 bases. The CDR3 extends over 15 amino acids. Germline CDR1 reads LNHDA; CDR2 reads SQIVND (reference sequence). CDR3 residues: CASSPEGQRVYGYTF. CDR3 bases: TGTGCCAGTAGTCCCGAAGGCCAGCGGGTCTATGGCTACACCTTC.

The chain couples TRBV5-5 to TRBJ2-1; tentative D call: TRBD1 (6 bases). The CDR3 is 13 residues long. The V gene's germline CDR1 is SGHKS and CDR2 YYEKEE (reference sequence). Trimming removed 4 bases from V and 9 bases from J, with 14 bases in between. CDR3 sequence: CASSDQGLGEQFF. In nucleotides, the CDR3 is TGTGCCAGCAGCGACCAGGGGCTCGGTGAGCAGTTCTTC.

The rearrangement joins TRBV5-1 to TRBJ2-5, with 12 nucleotides matching TRBD2. The CDR3 is 16 residues long. CDR1 is SGHRS, CDR2 YFSETQ, per germline. V shed 1 base and J 2 bases; nucleotides not matched to a gene: 3. This CDR3 reads CASSLTSGRSQETQYF. The CDR3, as DNA: TGCGCCAGCAGCTTGACTAGCGGGAGGTCTCAAGAGACCCAGTACTTC.

The chain links TRBV18 to TRBJ1-2; 7 bases are shared with TRBD1. CDR1 is KGHSH and CDR2 is LQKENI in the germline V gene. V trimming: 3 bases; J trimming: 2 bases; junction bases outside the gene matches: 15. The CDR3 length is 18 residues. The CDR3 loop reads CASSPSALYQTGNYGYTF. Written as DNA, the CDR3 is TGTGCCAGCTCACCTTCCGCCCTATATCAGACAGGGAACTATGGCTACACCTTC.

There are a few counts of this clone. This chain uses TRBV7-8 with TRBJ1-1; unclear D gene. This CDR3 is built from 15 residues. Germline V lookup: CDR1 SGHVS, CDR2 FQNEAQ. The V gene lost 1 base and the J gene lost 1 base, with 10 bases spanning the gap. The CDR3 spells CASSLVQHTNTEAFF. The DNA of the CDR3 is TGTGCCAGCAGCTTAGTTCAACATACGAACACTGAAGCTTTCTTT. The complete variable domain, with remaining parts taken from reference TRBV7-8 and TRBJ1-1, reads GAGVSQSPRYKVAKRGQDVALRCDPISGHVSLFWYQQALGQGPEFLTYFQNEAQLDKSGLPSDRFFAERPEGSVSTLKIQRTQQEDSAVYLCASSLVQHTNTEAFFGQGTRLTVV.

This chain joins TRBV19 and TRBJ1-4, with 7 bases that match TRBD1. Germline CDR1 LNHDA, CDR2 SQIVND (reference sequence). V shed 5 bases and J 5 bases; nucleotides not matched to a gene: 5. This CDR3 spans 14 amino acids. The CDR3 region is CASSRDRLNEKLFF. For the CDR3, the DNA is TGTGCCAGTAGTCGGGACAGACTCAATGAAAAACTGTTTTTT.

This rearrangement joins TRBV27 to TRBJ2-1; 8 bases map to TRBD2. The length of the CDR3 is 14 residues. Germline V CDR1 and CDR2: MNHEY, SMNVEV (reference sequence). The junction had 3 bases not matched to a gene; V was cut back by 3 bases and J by 5 bases. The DNA for the CDR3 is TGTGCCAGCAGTTTCGCGGGGGGCGACAATGAGCAGTTCTTC. Its protein is CASSFAGGDNEQFF.

V usage is TRBV6-1 and J usage is TRBJ1-2, with D perhaps matching TRBD1 (5 bases). The germline V and J ends were trimmed by 3 bases and 7 bases, with 9 bases remaining between them. Germline CDR1 is MNHNS and CDR2 is SASEGT. This CDR3 spans 12 amino acids. CDR3 nucleotides: TGTGCCAGCAGTGACAGGGATTTTGGCTACACCTTC. Translation gives CASSDRDFGYTF.

The rearrangement joins TRBV19 to TRBJ2-7; 8 bases are a match to TRBD1. After removal of 6 bases from V and 6 bases from J, the junction contained 13 bases not matched to a gene. In germline, CDR1 is LNHDA, CDR2 SQIVND (reference sequence). This CDR3 region has 15 residues. CDR3 DNA: TGTGCCAGTAGCGACCAGGCAGGGGGCTCCCTCGAGCAGTACTTC. Its translation: CASSDQAGGSLEQYF.

The genes are TRBV3-1 (or the pseudogene TRBV3-2) and TRBJ2-7, with 12 bases that match TRBD2. Germline V CDR1 and CDR2: LGHDT, YNNKEL (reference sequence). The CDR3 consists of 17 residues. V shed 3 bases, J shed 2 bases, and the junction held 8 bases outside the gene matches. CDR3 nucleotides: TGTGCCAGCAGCCATGCCCCTAGCGGGGGGGAGACCTACGAGCAGTACTTC. Translating gives CASSHAPSGGETYEQYF.

The chain combines TRBV6-5 with TRBJ2-7, with D possibly TRBD1 on 7 matching bases. This CDR3 spans 14 amino acids. Germline V gives CDR1 MNHEY, CDR2 SVGAGI. V was trimmed by 6 bases and J by 0 bases, leaving 12 bases between them. The CDR3 sequence is CASRSGGISYEQYF. The CDR3 DNA follows: TGTGCCAGCAGGTCAGGGGGGATCTCCTACGAGCAGTACTTC.

This chain uses TRBV5-1 with TRBJ2-7, with TRBD1 as a possible D gene (6 bases). Germline V lookup: CDR1 SGHRS, CDR2 YFSETQ. Trimming left V 4 bases short and J 7 bases short, with 18 bases between. This CDR3 region has 14 residues. The CDR3 bases are TGCGCCAGCAGCCGACCAGGGGCCGAGGGGGAGCAGTACTTC. Translated: CASSRPGAEGEQYF.

V is TRBV14 and J is TRBJ2-1, with TRBD2 matching over 8 bases. This CDR3 has 15 residues. V gave up 2 bases and J gave up 4 bases; unmatched junction bases: 4. Germline CDR1 SGHDN, CDR2 FVKESK. For the CDR3, the DNA is TGTGCCAGCAGCCAAAGGCAGCGGGGGTACAATGAGCAGTTCTTC. Encoded protein: CASSQRQRGYNEQFF.

This chain uses TRBV7-2 with TRBJ1-1; 7 nucleotides agree with TRBD1. V shed 0 bases, J shed 7 bases, and the junction held 2 bases outside the gene matches. The CDR3 extends over 13 amino acids. From germline, CDR1 is SGHTA and CDR2 FQGNSA. The CDR3 here is CASSLAQGGEAFF. CDR3 sequence (DNA): TGTGCCAGCAGCTTAGCGCAGGGGGGTGAAGCTTTCTTT.

The CDR3 DNA follows: TGTGCCAGCAGTTACCGGTTCGGACGGGGGGCGACCTACGAGCAGTACTTC. It encodes CASSYRFGRGATYEQYF. The genes are TRBV6-2 or TRBV6-3 and TRBJ2-7; D perhaps matches TRBD2 (7 bases). V lost 2 bases to trimming and J lost 2 bases, with 19 bases between them. Germline V gene lookup returns CDR1 MNHEY and CDR2 SVGEGT. This CDR3 is built from 17 residues.

This clone was seen only a few times. The rearrangement joins TRBV7-2 to TRBJ2-7, with a possible D match to TRBD1 (6 bases). The germline gives CDR1 SGHTA, CDR2 FQGNSA. V was pared by 1 base and J by 6 bases, with 13 bases between. The CDR3 contains 14 residues. This CDR3 reads CASSLGPGVREQYF. As DNA, the CDR3 is TGTGCCAGCAGCTTAGGGCCAGGGGTACGCGAGCAGTACTTC. Based on the CDR3 plus reference TRBV7-2 and TRBJ2-7, the full variable domain is GAGVSQSPSNKVTEKGKDVELRCDPISGHTALYWYRQSLGQGLEFLIYFQGNSAPDKSGLPSDRFSAERTGGSVSTLTIQRTQQEDSAVYLCASSLGPGVREQYFGPGTRLTVT.

This clone came up once. The chain combines TRBV6-1 with TRBJ2-7; possible D gene TRBD1, 6 bases. The CDR3 is made up of 16 amino acids. The V gene lost 1 base and the J gene lost 2 bases, with 15 bases spanning the gap. Germline CDR1 reads MNHNS; CDR2 reads SASEGT. CDR3 in DNA: TGTGCCAGCAGTGAAGGAGGGGGTCTACTCACCTACGAGCAGTACTTC. Its protein product is CASSEGGGLLTYEQYF.